The TCR beta chain described here comes from a study of shared clonotypes between healthy human individuals. To note about this clone: Its specificity is unknown.

Germline-derived CDR1 and CDR2 are LGHNT and FRNRAP. V dropped 3 bases and J dropped 4; count of bases not matched to a gene: 12. The CDR3 totals 18 residues. Notes on the study in general: Researchers sampled only blood; tissue repertoires likely differ.

Naive CD8 cells lacked CD45RO and underwent positive selection for CCR7, leaving out terminally differentiated effector memory CD45RA+ cells. All of the donors resided in Nashville, Tennessee, and each was a Caucasian adult. TCRdb's table, derived via immunoSEQ multiplex PCR, lists solely in-frame clones and lacks some. The sample records some 2.1 million clones, 85% to 95% being singletons. V and J are TRBV12-5 and TRBJ2-1; 10 bases fit TRBD2. The source material was naive CD8+ T cells from PBMCs. The sequence came from a man between 18 and 35 years old in good health. Some clones in this sample may be carry-over from other donors' samples. The CDR3 DNA reads as TGTGCTAGTGGTTTACCGACATTACTAGCGGGGTCTTACAATGAGCAGTTCTTC. Amino acid sequence: CASGLPTLLAGSYNEQFF.